These 24 T cell receptor beta chains were all obtained from the same sample, sequenced in a study of cytomegalovirus exposure and HLA in healthy donors. It was with 60 Vbeta and 13 Jbeta primers that the PCR ran. Clones were sequenced by immunoSEQ multiplex PCR, and TCRdb holds only the in-frame ones, with some missing. The ten top clones account for 1.5% to 2%, within a sample of under 40,000 clones. Material for sequencing was PBMCs. The receptor source for this set is a woman aged 40 to 49 in good health and CMV-seropositive.

In DNA, the CDR3 is TGTGCCAGCAGCGCCGCCGGGACTAGTTCCTACAATGAGCAGTTCTTC. Its translation: CASSAAGTSSYNEQFF. The chain carries TRBV9 and TRBJ2-1; 8 nucleotides align to TRBD2. Germline CDR1 reads SGDLS; CDR2 reads YYNGEE. Trimming at V came to 3 bases and at J to 1 base, leaving 6 bases not matched to a gene. This CDR3 comprises 16 residues. The complete variable domain, with remaining parts taken from reference TRBV9 and TRBJ2-1, reads DSGVTQTPKHLITATGQRVTLRCSPRSGDLSVYWYQQSLDQGLQFLIQYYNGEERAKGNILERFSAQQFPDLHSELNLSSLELGDSALYFCASSAAGTSSYNEQFFGPGTRLTVL.

The chain joins TRBV19 to TRBJ2-1; 11 nucleotides match TRBD2. The trim removed 3 bases at V and 4 bases at J, leaving 5 bases unmatched. The CDR3 spans 16 residues. The germline V gene has CDR1 LNHDA and CDR2 SQIVND (reference sequence). CDR3 in amino acids: CASSIRLAGLYNEQFF. The CDR3 coding sequence is TGTGCCAGTAGTATTAGACTAGCGGGACTTTACAATGAGCAGTTCTTC. Looking up the rest from reference TRBV19 and TRBJ2-1 gives the full variable domain: DGGITQSPKYLFRKEGQNVTLSCEQNLNHDAMYWYRQDPGQGLRLIYYSQIVNDFQKGDIAEGYSVSREKKESFPLTVTSAQKNPTAFYLCASSIRLAGLYNEQFFGPGTRLTVL.

The chain couples TRBV7-9 to TRBJ1-1; no reliable D call. Trimming left V 0 bases short and J 4 bases short, with 12 bases between. The CDR3 contains 15 residues. Germline V lookup: CDR1 SEHNR, CDR2 FQNEAQ (reference sequence). CDR3 coding DNA: TGTGCCAGCAGCTTAGCCCACGGGAGGAGCACTGAAGCTTTCTTT. This gives the protein CASSLAHGRSTEAFF. The full variable domain, rest sourced from reference TRBV7-9 and TRBJ1-1, is DTGVSQNPRHKITKRGQNVTFRCDPISEHNRLYWYRQTLGQGPEFLTYFQNEAQLEKSRLLSDRFSAERPKGSFSTLEIQRTEQGDSAMYLCASSLAHGRSTEAFFGQGTRLTVV.

The chain carries TRBV28 and TRBJ1-1; possible D gene TRBD1, 6 bases. The CDR3 runs to 12 residues. Trimming took 5 bases from V and 5 from J, leaving 9 bases between them. Germline V gives CDR1 MDHEN, CDR2 SYDVKM. The CDR3 reads CASSLDRTEAFF. CDR3 nucleotides: TGTGCCAGCAGTCTTGACAGGACTGAAGCTTTCTTT.

The chain employs TRBV2 and TRBJ2-6; 11 nucleotides agree with TRBD1. The V gene end was trimmed by 5 bases and the J gene end by 3 bases; junction bases not matched to a gene: 3. This CDR3 has 16 residues. The germline V gene encodes CDR1 SNHLY and CDR2 FYNNEI. CDR3 residues: CASSWDRGFGANVLTF. CDR3 DNA sequence: TGTGCCAGCAGTTGGGACAGGGGGTTTGGGGCCAACGTCCTGACTTTC.

The gene calls are TRBV15 and TRBJ2-7; TRBD2 aligns across 9 bases. Germline assignment: CDR1 LNHNV and CDR2 YYDKDF (reference sequence). Trimming at V came to 1 base and at J to 2 bases, leaving 6 bases not matched to a gene. This CDR3 comprises 16 residues. CDR3: CATSRVAAGGPYEQYF. The DNA of the CDR3 is TGTGCCACCAGCAGAGTCGCGGCGGGAGGGCCCTACGAGCAGTACTTC.

The chain combines TRBV7-9 with TRBJ1-2, with 8 bases aligning to TRBD1. The CDR3 has 15 residues. From germline, CDR1 is SEHNR and CDR2 FQNEAQ (reference sequence). V dropped 2 bases and J dropped 8; count of bases not matched to a gene: 10. The CDR3: CASSLLGLGTGGYTF. Written as DNA, the CDR3 is TGTGCCAGCAGCTTACTGGGTCTCGGGACAGGCGGCTACACCTTC.

This chain connects TRBV28 to TRBJ2-3; no firm D call. This CDR3 spans 12 amino acids. V was pared by 5 bases and J by 2 bases, with 5 bases between. In germline, CDR1 is MDHEN, CDR2 SYDVKM. CDR3 residues: CASSQDTDTQYF. The CDR3 DNA sequence: TGTGCCAGCAGTCAGGACACAGATACGCAGTATTTT.

This chain joins TRBV6-5 and TRBJ1-5; D unresolved. V lost 0 bases, J lost 5 bases, and 11 bases lay in between. Germline CDR1 MNHEY, CDR2 SVGAGI. The CDR3 contains 15 residues. The CDR3 DNA is TGTGCCAGCAGTTACTCGGCGAGACAAGATCAGCCCCAGCATTTT. Protein sequence: CASSYSARQDQPQHF.

The rearrangement joins TRBV5-1 to TRBJ2-1, with 15 bases aligning to TRBD2. Germline assignment: CDR1 SGHRS and CDR2 YFSETQ. The CDR3 consists of 18 residues. Trimming cost V 0 bases and J 8 bases; bases outside gene matches: 9. The CDR3 loop is CASSLGPPGTSGGYEQFF. CDR3 nucleotide sequence: TGCGCCAGCAGCTTGGGACCCCCCGGGACTAGCGGGGGGTATGAGCAGTTCTTC.

The gene calls are TRBV6-5 and TRBJ2-1, with TRBD2 identical over 8 bases. Germline V gene lookup returns CDR1 MNHEY and CDR2 SVGAGI. The CDR3 runs 15 residues. Trimming removed 6 bases from V and 8 bases from J; junction bases left unmatched: 12. CDR3 residues: CASSLSGAYTDEQFF. CDR3 DNA sequence: TGTGCCAGCAGCCTTAGCGGGGCATATACCGATGAGCAGTTCTTC.

This CDR3 reads CASSQDQNSNQPQHF. As DNA, the CDR3 is TGCGCCAGCAGCCAAGATCAAAACAGTAATCAGCCCCAGCATTTT. The J gene is TRBJ1-5, the V gene TRBV4-3; D unresolved. The ends were cut back, 0 bases at V and 4 bases at J, with 10 bases in the middle. There are 15 residues in the CDR3. CDR1 is LGHNA, CDR2 YSLEER, per germline.

V is TRBV6-4 and J is TRBJ2-1; TRBD1 matches 12 bases. Germline V gene sequence: CDR1 MRHNA, CDR2 SNTAGT. V was pared by 4 bases and J by 8 bases, with 6 bases of the junction left unmatched. The CDR3 length is 15 residues. The CDR3 sequence is CASSARDRGPHEQFF. The CDR3 bases are TGTGCCAGCAGTGCCCGGGACAGGGGGCCCCATGAGCAGTTCTTC.

J is TRBJ1-6 and V is TRBV28; perhaps TRBD1 as D (5 bases). The V gene's germline CDR1 is MDHEN and CDR2 SYDVKM. V was cut by 5 bases and J by 15 bases, with 14 bases left in between. This CDR3 spans 12 amino acids. The CDR3 sequence is CASSTPRARLHF. In DNA form, the CDR3 reads TGTGCCAGCAGTACTCCCAGGGCCCGCCTCCACTTT.

The chain links TRBV18 to TRBJ1-6; 7 bases map to TRBD1. The length of the CDR3 is 15 residues. The ends lost 5 bases at V and 5 bases at J; junction bases unmatched: 6. CDR1 is KGHSH and CDR2 is LQKENI in the germline V gene. The CDR3 here is CASSTDRVHNSPLHF. The CDR3 nucleotides read TGTGCCAGCTCAACAGACAGGGTCCATAATTCACCCCTCCACTTT. Drawing the rest from reference TRBV18 and TRBJ1-6, the complete variable domain is NAGVMQNPRHLVRRRGQEARLRCSPMKGHSHVYWYRQLPEEGLKFMVYLQKENIIDESGMPKERFSAEFPKEGPSILRIQQVVRGDSAAYFCASSTDRVHNSPLHFGNGTRLTVT.

The chain uses TRBV28 and TRBJ1-2; D may be TRBD1 (5 bases). With 9 bases removed from V and 2 bases from J, the gap between germline ends came to 10 bases. CDR3 size: 12 residues. The V gene's germline CDR1 is MDHEN and CDR2 SYDVKM. The CDR3 DNA reads as TGTGCCAGTTTCGACAGAAACTATGGCTACACCTTC. It yields the protein CASFDRNYGYTF.

The CDR3: CASKDRGFNQPQHF. The CDR3, as DNA: TGCGCCAGCAAGGACAGGGGCTTCAATCAGCCCCAGCATTTT. The chain combines TRBV10-2 with TRBJ1-5; 9 bases map to TRBD1. The V gene end was trimmed by 7 bases and the J gene end by 3 bases; junction bases not matched to a gene: 4. The CDR3 consists of 14 residues. Germline V gene data show CDR1 as WSHSY and CDR2 as SAAADI.

The rearrangement links TRBV9 to TRBJ1-6; 9 nucleotides align to TRBD1. With 3 bases clipped from V and 10 bases from J, the junction kept 5 bases outside the gene matches. Germline CDR1 reads SGDLS; CDR2 reads YYNGEE. The CDR3 runs to 14 residues. The CDR3 DNA is TGTGCCAGCAGCGCAAAGACAGGGGGATCACCCCTCCACTTT. It translates to CASSAKTGGSPLHF. The full variable domain, in which reference TRBV9 and TRBJ1-6 provide the parts outside the CDR3, is DSGVTQTPKHLITATGQRVTLRCSPRSGDLSVYWYQQSLDQGLQFLIQYYNGEERAKGNILERFSAQQFPDLHSELNLSSLELGDSALYFCASSAKTGGSPLHFGNGTRLTVT.

The gene calls are TRBV4-1 and TRBJ1-4; D call uncertain. Trimming removed 4 bases at V and 8 bases at J, with 14 bases between. The CDR3 covers 14 residues. Germline CDR1 and CDR2: MGHRA and YSYEKL. This CDR3 reads CASSLRAPGEKLFF. The CDR3 DNA follows: TGCGCCAGCAGCCTCCGGGCCCCGGGAGAAAAACTGTTTTTT.

This chain joins TRBV18 and TRBJ1-1; the D is unclear. V lost 2 bases to trimming and J lost 6 bases, with 10 bases between them. The CDR3 totals 13 residues. Germline assignment: CDR1 KGHSH and CDR2 LQKENI. The CDR3 region has the DNA TGTGCCAGCTCACCATCACCTCAGTCTGAAGCTTTCTTT. Protein sequence: CASSPSPQSEAFF.

The chain combines TRBV4-3 with TRBJ2-3; 8 nucleotides line up with TRBD2. The CDR3 contains 17 residues. From germline, CDR1 is LGHNA and CDR2 YSLEER. The V segment lost 0 bases and the J segment 2 bases; nucleotides outside the gene matches: 7. The CDR3 DNA reads TGCGCCAGCAGCCAAGAAGGCAGAGCGGGAGCCACAGATACGCAGTATTTT. Amino acid sequence: CASSQEGRAGATDTQYF.

The V and J genes are TRBV2 and TRBJ1-3, with 7 bases fitting TRBD1. This CDR3 contains 15 residues. Germline V gene lookup returns CDR1 SNHLY and CDR2 FYNNEI. V lost 7 bases and J lost 0; bases outside the gene matches: 6. The CDR3 sequence: CASKGQTNSGNTIYF. The DNA of the CDR3 is TGTGCCAGCAAGGGACAGACCAACTCTGGAAACACCATATATTTT.

Here the CDR3 DNA reads TGTGCCAGCAGTTTCTCAGGGGGGTTTAGGACAGATACGCAGTATTTT. This translates into CASSFSGGFRTDTQYF. The gene calls are TRBV27 and TRBJ2-3; possible D gene TRBD1, 7 bases. Germline V gene data show CDR1 as MNHEY and CDR2 as SMNVEV (reference sequence). The CDR3 contains 16 residues. V was clipped by 3 bases and J by 3 bases, with 16 bases between them.

The gene calls are TRBV5-1 and TRBJ2-3; the D gene is possibly TRBD1 (5 bases). V was trimmed by 0 bases and J by 2 bases, leaving 7 bases between them. The CDR3 runs to 14 residues. CDR1 SGHRS and CDR2 YFSETQ come from the germline V gene. CDR3: CASSLATVTDTQYF. For the CDR3, the DNA is TGCGCCAGCAGCTTGGCGACAGTCACAGATACGCAGTATTTT.